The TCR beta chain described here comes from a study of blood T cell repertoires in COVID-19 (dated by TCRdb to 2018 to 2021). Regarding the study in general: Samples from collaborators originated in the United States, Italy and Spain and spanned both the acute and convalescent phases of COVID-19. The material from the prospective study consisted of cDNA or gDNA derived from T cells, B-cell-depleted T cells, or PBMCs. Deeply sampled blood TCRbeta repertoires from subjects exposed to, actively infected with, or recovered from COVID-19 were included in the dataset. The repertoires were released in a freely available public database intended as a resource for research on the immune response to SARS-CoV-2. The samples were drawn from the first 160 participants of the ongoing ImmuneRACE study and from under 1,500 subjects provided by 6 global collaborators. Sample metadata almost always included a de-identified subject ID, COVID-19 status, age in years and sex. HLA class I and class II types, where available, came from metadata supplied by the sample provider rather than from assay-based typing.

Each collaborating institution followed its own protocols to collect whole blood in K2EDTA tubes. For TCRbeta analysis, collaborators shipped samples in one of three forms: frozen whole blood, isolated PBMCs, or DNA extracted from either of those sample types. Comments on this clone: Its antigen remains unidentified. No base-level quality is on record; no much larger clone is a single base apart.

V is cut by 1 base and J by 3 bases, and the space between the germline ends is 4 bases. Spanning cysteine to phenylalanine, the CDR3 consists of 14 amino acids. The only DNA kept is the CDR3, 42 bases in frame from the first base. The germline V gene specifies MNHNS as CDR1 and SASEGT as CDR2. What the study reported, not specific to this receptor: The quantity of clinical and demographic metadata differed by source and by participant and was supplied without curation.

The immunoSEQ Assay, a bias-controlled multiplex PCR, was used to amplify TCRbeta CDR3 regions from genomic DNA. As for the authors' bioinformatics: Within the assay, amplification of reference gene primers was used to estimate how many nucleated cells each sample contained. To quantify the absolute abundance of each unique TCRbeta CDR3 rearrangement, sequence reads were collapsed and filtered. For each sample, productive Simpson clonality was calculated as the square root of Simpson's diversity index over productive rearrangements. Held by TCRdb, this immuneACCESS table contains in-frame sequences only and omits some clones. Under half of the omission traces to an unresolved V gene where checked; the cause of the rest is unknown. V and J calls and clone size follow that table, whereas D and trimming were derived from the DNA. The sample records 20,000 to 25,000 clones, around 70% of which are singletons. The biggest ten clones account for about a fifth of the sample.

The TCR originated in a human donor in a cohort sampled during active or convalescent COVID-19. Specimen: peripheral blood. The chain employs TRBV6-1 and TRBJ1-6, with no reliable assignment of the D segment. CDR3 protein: CASSEGHYNSPLHF. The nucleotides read TGTGCCAGCAGTGAAGGTCACTATAATTCACCCCTCCACTTT.